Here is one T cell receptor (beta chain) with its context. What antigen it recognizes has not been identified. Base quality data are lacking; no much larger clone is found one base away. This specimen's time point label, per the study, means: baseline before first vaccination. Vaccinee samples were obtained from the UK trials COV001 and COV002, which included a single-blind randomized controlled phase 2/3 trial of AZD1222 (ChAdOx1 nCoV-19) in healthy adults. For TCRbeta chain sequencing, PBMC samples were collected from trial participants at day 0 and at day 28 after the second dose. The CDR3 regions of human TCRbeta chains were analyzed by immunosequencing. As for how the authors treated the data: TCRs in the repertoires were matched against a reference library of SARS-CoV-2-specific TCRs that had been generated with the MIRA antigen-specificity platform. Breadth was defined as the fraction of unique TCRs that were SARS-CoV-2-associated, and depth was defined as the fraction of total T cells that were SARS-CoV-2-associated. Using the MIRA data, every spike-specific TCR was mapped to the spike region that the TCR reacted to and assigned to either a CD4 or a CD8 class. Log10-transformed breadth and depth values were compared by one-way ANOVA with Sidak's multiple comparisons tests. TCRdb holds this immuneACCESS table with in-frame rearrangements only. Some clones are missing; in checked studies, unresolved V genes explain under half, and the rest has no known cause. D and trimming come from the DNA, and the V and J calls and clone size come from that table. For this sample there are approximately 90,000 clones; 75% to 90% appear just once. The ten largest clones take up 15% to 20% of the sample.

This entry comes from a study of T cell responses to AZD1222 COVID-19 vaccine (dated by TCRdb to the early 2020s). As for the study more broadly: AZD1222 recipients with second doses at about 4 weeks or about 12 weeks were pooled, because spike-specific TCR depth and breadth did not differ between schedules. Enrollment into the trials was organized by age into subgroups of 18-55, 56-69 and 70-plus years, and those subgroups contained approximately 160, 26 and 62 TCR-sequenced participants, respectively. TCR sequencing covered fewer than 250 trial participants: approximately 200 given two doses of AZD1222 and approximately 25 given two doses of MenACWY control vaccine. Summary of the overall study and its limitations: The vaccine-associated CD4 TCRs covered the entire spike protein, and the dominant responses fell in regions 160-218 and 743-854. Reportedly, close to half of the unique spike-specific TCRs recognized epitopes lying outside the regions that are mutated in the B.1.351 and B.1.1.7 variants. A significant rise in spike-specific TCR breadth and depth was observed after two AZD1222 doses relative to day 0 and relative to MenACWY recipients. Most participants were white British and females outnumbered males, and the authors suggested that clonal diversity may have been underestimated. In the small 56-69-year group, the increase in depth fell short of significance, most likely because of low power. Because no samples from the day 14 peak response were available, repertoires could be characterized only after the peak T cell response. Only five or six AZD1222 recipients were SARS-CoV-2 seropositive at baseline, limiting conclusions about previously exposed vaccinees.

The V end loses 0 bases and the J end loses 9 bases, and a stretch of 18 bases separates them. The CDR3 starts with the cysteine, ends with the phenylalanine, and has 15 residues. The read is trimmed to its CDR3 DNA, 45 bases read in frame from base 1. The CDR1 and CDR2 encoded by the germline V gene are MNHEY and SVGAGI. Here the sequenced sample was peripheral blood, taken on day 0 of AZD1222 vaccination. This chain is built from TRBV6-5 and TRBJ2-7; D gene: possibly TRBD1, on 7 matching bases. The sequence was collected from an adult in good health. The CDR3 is CASSYSRQGGRVQYF. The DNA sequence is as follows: TGTGCCAGCAGTTACTCGAGGCAGGGGGGAAGGGTGCAGTACTTC.